The 19 T cell receptor beta chains below come from one sample, sequenced in a study of cytomegalovirus exposure and HLA in healthy donors. The PCR was carried out with 60 Vbeta primers and 13 Jbeta primers. The repertoire was sequenced with immunoSEQ multiplex PCR; TCRdb's copy has only in-frame clones and lacks some. The data hold approximately 130,000 clones, with 7% to 9.5% observed a single time. The specimen was PBMCs. The receptors come from a woman between 35 and 50 years old in good health and CMV-seropositive.

This clone was detected a few times. This chain uses TRBV7-3 with TRBJ2-2; TRBD2 aligns across 11 bases. Per germline, CDR1 SGHTA and CDR2 FQGTGA. The CDR3 consists of 14 residues. V lost 4 bases, J lost 8 bases, and 3 bases stayed unmatched. The CDR3 sequence: CASSSLAGEGELFF. The CDR3 nucleotides read TGTGCCAGCAGCTCACTAGCGGGGGAGGGGGAGCTGTTTTTT.

The V and J genes are TRBV7-8 and TRBJ1-2, with 9 nucleotides matching TRBD1. V was clipped by 6 bases and J by 6 bases; unmatched bases: 8. This CDR3 region has 14 residues. CDR1 is SGHVS, CDR2 FQNEAQ, per germline. The CDR3 here is CASSRLTGGHGYTF. CDR3 bases: TGTGCCAGCAGTCGACTAACAGGGGGCCATGGCTACACCTTC.

V usage is TRBV19 and J usage is TRBJ2-7; 11 nucleotides match TRBD2. The CDR3 runs to 15 residues. Germline V lookup: CDR1 LNHDA, CDR2 SQIVND (reference sequence). Unmatched junction bases numbered 9, after V lost 6 bases and J lost 5 bases. CDR3 sequence reads: CASRPRLAGNDEQYF. As DNA, the CDR3 is TGTGCCAGTAGGCCCAGACTAGCGGGGAACGACGAGCAGTACTTC.

The genes are TRBV27 and TRBJ2-5; D not certain. The J call may be mistaken, given a closer DNA end match to TRBJ2-7. Germline V gives CDR1 MNHEY, CDR2 SMNVEV (reference sequence). The CDR3 runs to 13 residues. CDR3 sequence reads: CASSLAAYYEQYF. The CDR3 DNA sequence: TGTGCCAGCAGTTTAGCGGCATACTACGAGCAGTACTTC.

This clone was recorded at least ten times. The chain links TRBV28 to TRBJ1-5; D possibly corresponds to TRBD1 (5 bases). Germline values: CDR1 MDHEN, CDR2 SYDVKM. The CDR3 contains 16 residues. Trimming took off 6 bases at V and 5 bases at J, with 20 bases between the two ends. The CDR3 protein is CASSLPTGRGHQPQHF. CDR3 DNA sequence: TGTGCCAGCAGCCTACCTACAGGACGTGGGCATCAGCCCCAGCATTTT.

This chain connects TRBV5-4 to TRBJ1-2, with 9 bases aligning to TRBD1. J gave up 4 bases and V 0 bases, and 7 bases lay outside the gene matches. Germline CDR1 SGHNT, CDR2 YYREEE (reference sequence). The CDR3 has 16 residues. For the CDR3, the DNA is TGTGCCAGCAGCTTGGGAGGGACAGGGAGCTTCTATGGCTACACCTTC. Translation: CASSLGGTGSFYGYTF.

The chain is built from TRBV30 and TRBJ1-2, with TRBD1 as a possible D gene (5 bases). Germline loops: CDR1 GTSNPN, CDR2 SVGIG (reference sequence). CDR3 length equals 13 residues. V dropped 6 bases and J dropped 1 base, with 12 bases sitting between them. CDR3: CACRLGGNYGYTF. The CDR3 nucleotides are TGTGCCTGCAGACTGGGGGGTAACTATGGCTACACCTTC.

This chain uses TRBV18 with TRBJ2-2; maybe TRBD1 (5 bases). This CDR3 contains 17 residues. V was clipped by 2 bases and J by 5 bases, with 18 bases between them. The germline CDR1 and CDR2 sequences are KGHSH and LQKENI. The CDR3 region is CASSPSGRSIWTGELFF. The CDR3 DNA sequence: TGTGCCAGCTCACCATCAGGGCGCTCAATTTGGACCGGGGAGCTGTTTTTT.

Turning to this clone: One junction end does not reproduce the germline sequence, and a read error may be involved. The chain combines TRBV7-6 with TRBJ1-6; tentatively, D is TRBD1 (5 bases). This CDR3 region has 15 residues. Germline values: CDR1 SGHVS, CDR2 FNYEAQ. The CDR3 sequence: CASSQDCGGNSPLPF. The DNA for the CDR3 is TGTGCCAGCAGCCAAGATTGCGGGGGAAATTCACCCCTCCCCTTT.

This clone was observed a handful of times. The chain couples TRBV5-1 to TRBJ1-1, with D possibly being TRBD1 (5 bases). CDR1 and CDR2 (germline): SGHRS, YFSETQ. Trimming removed 4 bases from V and 1 base from J, with 11 bases in between. There are 14 residues in the CDR3. CDR3 nucleotides: TGCGCCAGCAGCCTCCAGACAGCGAACACTGAAGCTTTCTTT. Protein product: CASSLQTANTEAFF.

This clone was seen a handful of times. The CDR3 region has the DNA TGCGCCAGCAGCACGGAGGCTTTCAATGAGCAGTTCTTC. Translation gives CASSTEAFNEQFF. This chain uses TRBV5-1 with TRBJ2-1; weak D call: TRBD2 (5 bases). Trimming removed 4 bases at V and 6 bases at J, with 11 bases between. From germline, CDR1 is SGHRS and CDR2 YFSETQ. This CDR3 is built from 13 residues.

The V and J genes are TRBV30 and TRBJ2-1, with 13 bases aligning to TRBD2. Germline CDR1 GTSNPN, CDR2 SVGIG (reference sequence). V lost 0 bases to trimming and J lost 5 bases; unmatched junction nucleotides: 1. The CDR3 loop spans 15 amino acids. CDR3 sequence: CAWSVLAGGNNEQFF. Written as DNA, the CDR3 is TGTGCCTGGAGTGTACTAGCGGGGGGGAACAATGAGCAGTTCTTC.

This clone turned up a few times. The J gene is TRBJ2-1, the V gene TRBV15; no firm D call. Germline lookup yields CDR1 LNHNV and CDR2 YYDKDF (reference sequence). The V end lost 3 bases, the J end lost 0 bases, and 12 bases lay between the germline ends. The CDR3 covers 16 residues. The CDR3 spells CATSSWSLSSYNEQFF. The CDR3 nucleotides are TGTGCCACCAGCAGTTGGAGCCTGAGCTCCTACAATGAGCAGTTCTTC.

This clone was detected only a few times. This sequence joins TRBV5-5 and TRBJ2-7, with D possibly TRBD2 on 7 matching bases. The ends were cut back, 3 bases at V and 4 bases at J, with 20 bases in the middle. The CDR3 sequence is 16 residues long. CDR1 and CDR2 (germline): SGHKS, YYEKEE (reference sequence). CDR3 sequence (DNA): TGTGCCAGCAGCTACCAGCGGGACATTCTCCTATACGAGCAGTACTTC. Its protein is CASSYQRDILLYEQYF. Combining the CDR3 with reference TRBV5-5 and TRBJ2-7 gives the whole variable domain DAGVTQSPTHLIKTRGQQVTLRCSPISGHKSVSWYQQVLGQGPQFIFQYYEKEERGRGNFPDRFSARQFPNYSSELNVNALLLGDSALYLCASSYQRDILLYEQYFGPGTRLTVT.

The V gene is TRBV19, the J gene TRBJ1-2; the match to TRBD1 covers 7 bases. Trimming removed 4 bases from V and 5 bases from J; junction bases left unmatched: 7. The CDR3 runs to 14 residues. Germline CDR1 LNHDA, CDR2 SQIVND (reference sequence). The CDR3 protein is CASSTTGPGYGYTF. The CDR3 DNA follows: TGTGCCAGTAGTACGACAGGGCCTGGTTATGGCTACACCTTC.

CDR3 residues: CASSPRQGARPGELFF. The DNA of the CDR3 is TGTGCCAGTAGCCCGAGACAGGGGGCCCGTCCCGGGGAGCTGTTTTTT. The chain carries TRBV19 and TRBJ2-2; 10 bases align to TRBD1. Germline assignment: CDR1 LNHDA and CDR2 SQIVND (reference sequence). V shed 6 bases and J 6 bases; nucleotides not matched to a gene: 10. The CDR3 runs to 16 residues.

This clone has more than one count but fewer than ten. The V call is TRBV19, the J call TRBJ1-5, with TRBD1 matching 10 bases. Germline V gives CDR1 LNHDA, CDR2 SQIVND (reference sequence). The CDR3 sequence is 17 residues long. V gave up 4 bases and J gave up 7 bases; unmatched junction bases: 13. CDR3 loop: CASSTYSGTGVWQPQHF. The CDR3, as DNA: TGTGCCAGTAGTACCTATTCCGGGACAGGGGTCTGGCAGCCCCAGCATTTT.

This clone was counted a few times. The V call is TRBV6-1, the J call TRBJ1-2, with TRBD1 matching over 12 bases. Looked up from germline, CDR1 is MNHNS and CDR2 is SASEGT. Trimming cost V 10 bases and J 4 bases; bases outside gene matches: 7. CDR3 length: 14 amino acids. This CDR3 reads CAIGPGQGAYGYTF. CDR3 in DNA: TGTGCCATCGGTCCGGGACAGGGGGCCTATGGCTACACCTTC.

This clone occurred a few times. The J gene is TRBJ1-1, the V gene TRBV5-4; no reliable D call. The CDR3 is 14 residues long. The ends were cut back, 0 bases at V and 7 bases at J, with 13 bases in the middle. CDR1 SGHNT and CDR2 YYREEE come from the germline V gene (reference sequence). This CDR3 is CASSLDVRGLEAFF. Here the CDR3 DNA reads TGTGCCAGCAGCTTGGATGTTCGGGGTCTTGAAGCTTTCTTT.